This TCR beta chain was sequenced for a study of pediatric ulcerative colitis (dated by TCRdb to between 2017 and 2020). With regard to the full study: Pancolitis was present in several ulcerative colitis patients and left-sided colitis in two, and histology consistent with ulcerative colitis was found in all of these patients. Under 10 newly diagnosed, treatment-naive pediatric ulcerative colitis patients and a handful of non-IBD control children each provided paired blood and rectal samples. By Pediatric Ulcerative Colitis Activity Index, two patients had mild disease, four had moderate disease and three had acute severe colitis. Results the study describes overall, beyond this receptor: A couple of rectal CDR3 clonotypes were found in every ulcerative colitis patient but in no control. Compared with controls, ulcerative colitis patients showed significantly higher autologous blood-rectal clonal overlap, a finding that suggests increased T cell trafficking to inflamed tissue. Controls, mild-moderate and acute severe colitis patients were separated by rectal repertoire features, and reduced rectal diversity due to clonal expansions was observed in acute severe colitis. For technical reasons, substantially fewer templates were yielded by the blood samples of two patients, and these blood samples were excluded from blood-rectal overlap analysis. Only four individuals were included in the healthy control group, which was small. Because repertoires were derived from total lymphocyte DNA, patterns in rare subsets such as regulatory T cells may not have been reflected.

Ulcerative colitis patients had received no immunosuppressive medication before the diagnostic colonoscopy. A blood sample was drawn at the time of the colonoscopy. The Wizard kit (Promega) was used to extract genomic DNA from blood and intestinal samples. Remarks on this clone: The antigen this receptor binds is unknown. Qualities for individual bases were not recorded, and no much larger clone is one base off.

Through the immunoSEQ TRB Survey service, multiplex V and J primers were used to amplify rearranged CDR3 beta regions from genomic DNA. Survey-level sequencing depth of up to 500,000 reads per sample was used to keep depth equal across samples. The libraries were purified and pooled, then sequenced using Illumina technology. The paper's data handling went like this. Productive clonality, sample overlap, pairwise scatters, CDR3 beta length, V/D/J gene usage and productiveness were all assessed with the immunoSEQ online tools. Calculated diversity was the number of unique rearrangements divided by total templates times 100; Shannon and Simpson indices were also computed. For principal component analysis, Z-score normalized data were analyzed with the R prcomp function and the ggbiplot package. Morisita's index was used to quantify blood-rectal clonal overlap within each subject. The clones in this table, taken by TCRdb from immuneACCESS, are in-frame only. Not every clone is retained; where verified, under half of the shortfall comes from an unresolved V gene, and the cause of the rest is unknown. The DNA gave D and trimming, while V, J and clone size come from that table. The sample includes tens of thousands of clones, with about 90% observed a single time. The top ten clones comprise approximately 3.4% of the sample.

Ends trimmed: V by 4 bases, J by 3 bases; bases unmatched to a gene: 3. Spanning cysteine to phenylalanine, the CDR3 consists of 15 amino acids. Just the 45-base CDR3 DNA is kept, in frame starting at base 1. Per the germline V gene (reference sequence), PRHDT is the CDR1 and FYEKMQ is the CDR2. The chain employs TRBV13 and TRBJ2-2; TRBD2 lines up with 9 middle nucleotides. The source of this sequence is a boy between 10 and 17 years old with severe ulcerative colitis. Sequencing used blood. The bases are TGTGCCAGCAGCTCGACTAGCGGATACACCGGGGAGCTGTTTTTT. Translation gives CASSSTSGYTGELFF.